This T cell receptor beta chain is from a study of T cell responses to AZD1222 COVID-19 vaccine. Method: immunoSEQ multiplex PCR; TCRdb's copy keeps in-frame clones and lacks some. The sample has some 99,000 clones, about nine tenths seen once. Both about-4-week and about-12-week second-dose recipients were combined. Trimming took 4 bases from V and 3 from J, leaving 11 bases between them. The V gene's germline CDR1 is SGHDT and CDR2 YYEEEE. This CDR3 is built from 14 residues. A remark on this clone: No antigen is known for it.

Study-wide findings and caveats: Mapped onto spike, vaccine-associated CD4 TCRs spanned it and were dominant at 160-218 and 743-854.

This chain joins TRBV5-6 and TRBJ2-1; D is perhaps TRBD2 (6 bases). The sequencing used peripheral blood, collected 28 days after the second AZD1222 dose. The sequence was collected from an adult who received the AZD1222 COVID-19 vaccine. The CDR3 nucleotides are TGTGCCAGCAGCACCGGGACTTTCTACAATGAGCAGTTCTTC. It specifies CASSTGTFYNEQFF. The whole variable domain, remainder taken from reference TRBV5-6 and TRBJ2-1, is DAGVTQSPTHLIKTRGQQVTLRCSPKSGHDTVSWYQQALGQGPQFIFQYYEEEERQRGNFPDRFSGHQFPNYSSELNVNALLLGDSALYLCASSTGTFYNEQFFGPGTRLTVL.